This TCR beta chain was captured by sequencing in a study of shared clonotypes between healthy human individuals. V dropped 2 bases and J dropped 0 bases, with 11 bases sitting between them. Germline CDR1 and CDR2: ENHRY and SYGVKD. The CDR3 covers 15 residues. Sequencing used immunoSEQ multiplex PCR; TCRdb keeps in-frame clones, though not all of them. The sample shows some 2.1 million clones, around 93% of them seen only once. The naive CD8 fraction comprised CD45RO-negative cells positively selected for CCR7 and excluded terminally differentiated effector memory CD45RA+ cells. Concerning this clone: Its specificity is not known.

Study-level points and caveats: The four-donor shared clonotypes exceeded non-shared clonotypes in generation probability, with non-shared ones scoring lower.

The chain employs TRBV10-3 and TRBJ2-7; a weak D match, TRBD1 (6 bases). This sequence was found in a man between 18 and 29 years old in good health. Some clones in this sample may be carry-over from other donors' samples. Sequenced material: naive CD8+ T cells from PBMCs. The CDR3 sequence is CAISEDRLLSYEQYF. The CDR3 nucleotides read TGTGCCATCAGTGAGGACAGGCTTCTCTCCTACGAGCAGTACTTC.